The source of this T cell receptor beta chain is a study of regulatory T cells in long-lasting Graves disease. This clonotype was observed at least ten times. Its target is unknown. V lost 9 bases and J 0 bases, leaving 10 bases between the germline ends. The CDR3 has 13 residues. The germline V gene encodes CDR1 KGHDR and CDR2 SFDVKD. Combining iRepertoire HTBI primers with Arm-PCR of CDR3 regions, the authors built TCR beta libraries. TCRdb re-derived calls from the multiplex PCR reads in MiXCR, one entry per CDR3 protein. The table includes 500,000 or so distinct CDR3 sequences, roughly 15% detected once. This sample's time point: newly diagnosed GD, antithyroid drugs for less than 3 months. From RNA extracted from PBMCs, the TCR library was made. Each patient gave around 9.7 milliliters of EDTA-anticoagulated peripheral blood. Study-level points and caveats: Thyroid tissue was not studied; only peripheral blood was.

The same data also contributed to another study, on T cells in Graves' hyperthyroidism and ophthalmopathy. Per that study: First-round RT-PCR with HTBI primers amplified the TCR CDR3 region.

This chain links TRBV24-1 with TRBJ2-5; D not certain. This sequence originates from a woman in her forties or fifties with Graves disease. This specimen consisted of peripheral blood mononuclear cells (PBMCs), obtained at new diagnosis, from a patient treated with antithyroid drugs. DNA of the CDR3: TGTGCCACCTCGACCGACAACCAAGAGACCCAGTACTTC. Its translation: CATSTDNQETQYF.